This passage covers 26 T cell receptor beta chains from one sample sequenced in a study of molecular identifiers for immune sequencing clone quantification. TCRdb re-called the PCR reads with MiXCR, one entry per CDR3 protein. This table has 60,000 to 70,000 distinct CDR3 sequences, approximately 18% appearing once. The source material was naive CD8+ T cells from blood, with Jurkat cell RNA spiked in. Subset: FACS-sorted CD8+CD4-CCR7+CD45RA+ naive T cells. These receptors were obtained from a human donor in good health. Some libraries in this study had Jurkat cell RNA spiked in.

The V call is TRBV28, the J call TRBJ2-7, with 8 bases fitting TRBD1. In germline, CDR1 is MDHEN, CDR2 SYDVKM. Trimming took 5 bases from V and 5 from J; bases not matched to a gene: 14. This CDR3 has 16 residues. The CDR3 reads CASSPQQGGDSNEQYF. The CDR3 DNA reads TGTGCCAGCAGTCCCCAACAGGGGGGCGATTCTAACGAGCAGTACTTC.

This clonotype has at least ten counts. The rearrangement joins TRBV5-6 to TRBJ2-3, with D hard to call. V lost 4 bases to trimming and J lost 6 bases, with 15 bases between them. Germline CDR1 reads SGHDT; CDR2 reads YYEEEE. The CDR3 spans 14 residues. The CDR3 DNA is TGTGCCAGCAGCGATGGCCTAAGAGCGGATACGCAGTATTTT. Translated, it gives CASSDGLRADTQYF. The full variable domain, completed using reference TRBV5-6 and TRBJ2-3, is DAGVTQSPTHLIKTRGQQVTLRCSPKSGHDTVSWYQQALGQGPQFIFQYYEEEERQRGNFPDRFSGHQFPNYSSELNVNALLLGDSALYLCASSDGLRADTQYFGPGTRLTVL.

This clonotype was seen many times. The genes are TRBV12-3 or TRBV12-4 and TRBJ1-4; D unclear. Trimming took 3 bases from V and 8 from J, leaving 19 bases between them. CDR3 length: 16 amino acids. CDR3 protein: CASSFSPPAQVEKLFF. The CDR3 region has the DNA TGTGCCAGCAGTTTCAGTCCCCCGGCGCAGGTGGAAAAACTGTTTTTT.

The CDR3 protein is CASQGLAGSTDTQYF. The CDR3 DNA reads TGTGCCAGTCAGGGACTAGCGGGTTCAACAGATACGCAGTATTTT. J is TRBJ2-3 and V is TRBV28; 12 bases are shared with TRBD2. V shed 9 bases, J shed 3 bases, and the junction held 7 bases outside the gene matches. The germline CDR1 and CDR2 sequences are MDHEN and SYDVKM. The CDR3 is 15 residues long.

This clonotype was counted ten times or more. The rearrangement links TRBV20-1 to TRBJ2-7; weak D call: TRBD1 (6 bases). The germline V gene has CDR1 DFQATT and CDR2 SNEGSKA (reference sequence). Trimming left V 5 bases short and J 3 bases short, with 17 bases between. The CDR3 covers 14 residues. The chain's CDR3 is CSACPQGKGYEQYF. CDR3 DNA sequence: TGCAGTGCTTGCCCACAGGGTAAGGGCTACGAGCAGTACTTC.

In the case of this clonotype: A read error is possible here, since a much larger clone lies one base away. The chain joins TRBV28 to TRBJ1-6; D not resolved. The CDR3 runs to 15 residues. The germline V gene has CDR1 MDHEN and CDR2 SYDVKM. V was clipped by 7 bases and J by 0 bases, with 10 bases between them. Here the CDR3 reads CASTHQSSYNSPLHF. In DNA, the CDR3 is TGTGCCAGCACCCATCAGAGCTCCTATAATTCACCCCTCCACTTT.

Details on this clonotype: One end of the junction is discordant with germline, which a read error may explain. The gene calls are TRBV4-1 and TRBJ1-6; D gene ambiguous. CDR1 MGHRA and CDR2 YSYEKL come from the germline V gene. The CDR3 loop spans 14 amino acids. CDR3 sequence reads: CASSQIKRNSSLHF. CDR3 in DNA: TGCGCCAGCAGCCAAATCAAACGGAATTCATCCCTCCACTTT.

This clonotype has more than one count but fewer than ten. V usage is TRBV2 and J usage is TRBJ1-2; 7 nucleotides match TRBD1. Germline CDR1 reads SNHLY; CDR2 reads FYNNEI. V shed 5 bases and J 3 bases; nucleotides not matched to a gene: 9. The CDR3 is 15 amino acids. DNA of the CDR3: TGTGCCAGCAGTTCGTTGGGACAGTTATACTATGGCTACACCTTC. This gives the protein CASSSLGQLYYGYTF. The variable domain in full, completed from reference TRBV2 and TRBJ1-2, reads EPEVTQTPSHQVTQMGQEVILRCVPISNHLYFYWYRQILGQKVEFLVSFYNNEISEKSEIFDDQFSVERPDGSNFTLKIRSTKLEDSAMYFCASSSLGQLYYGYTFGSGTRLTVV.

The sample holds many counts of this clonotype. The chain carries TRBV27 and TRBJ2-7; perhaps TRBD1 as D (6 bases). The CDR3 extends over 15 amino acids. The V end was cut by 6 bases, the J end by 0 bases, with 15 bases between. Looked up from germline, CDR1 is MNHEY and CDR2 is SMNVEV (reference sequence). This CDR3 reads CASRLRGHSSYEQYF. The DNA of the CDR3 is TGTGCCAGCAGGCTCAGGGGTCACAGCTCCTACGAGCAGTACTTC.

In its sample, this clonotype was seen many times. The chain carries TRBV7-9 and TRBJ2-1, with TRBD2 matching over 10 bases. CDR3 length: 15 residues. Trimming removed 6 bases from V and 7 bases from J; junction bases left unmatched: 9. Germline V lookup: CDR1 SEHNR, CDR2 FQNEAQ (reference sequence). The CDR3 nucleotides read TGTGCCAGCAGGTATTTAGCGGGAGGACCGAATGAGCAGTTCTTC. The encoded protein is CASRYLAGGPNEQFF.

This clonotype occurred many times. The chain has TRBV28 and TRBJ2-7; 7 nucleotides line up with TRBD1. J lost 1 base, V lost 8 bases, and 8 bases had no gene match. This CDR3 contains 14 residues. Germline V lookup: CDR1 MDHEN, CDR2 SYDVKM. In DNA form, the CDR3 reads TGTGCCAGCGCTGACAGGGTTGGGTCCTACGAGCAGTACTTC. Its translation is CASADRVGSYEQYF. Combining the CDR3 with reference TRBV28 and TRBJ2-7 gives the whole variable domain DVKVTQSSRYLVKRTGEKVFLECVQDMDHENMFWYRQDPGLGLRLIYFSYDVKMKEKGDIPEGYSVSREKKERFSLILESASTNQTSMYLCASADRVGSYEQYFGPGTRLTVT.

Turning to this clonotype: The germline gene is not matched at one end of the junction; a read error may be the cause. The V gene is TRBV15, the J gene TRBJ2-1; the match to TRBD2 covers 7 bases. This CDR3 region has 17 residues. The V gene's germline CDR1 is LNHNV and CDR2 YYDKDF (reference sequence). The CDR3 DNA reads TGTGCCACCGGCAGAGGGGTCTCTGGCGGGAGCTACAATGAGCAGTTCTTC. Amino acids: CATGRGVSGGSYNEQFF.

In regard to this clonotype: Given a much more abundant clone one base away, this may be a read error. This rearrangement joins TRBV6-5 to TRBJ2-1, with 7 bases lining up with TRBD1. The CDR3 contains 15 residues. Germline CDR1 is MNHEY and CDR2 is SVGAGI. V was pared by 3 bases and J by 8 bases, with 10 bases of the junction left unmatched. The CDR3, as DNA: TGTGCCAGCAGTTATTCGGGACAGAGCCTCGATGAGCAGTTCTTC. It codes for CASSYSGQSLDEQFF.

Comments on this clonotype: This clone may be a read error of a much larger clone one base away. The rearrangement links TRBV7-9 to TRBJ2-7; perhaps D is TRBD1 or TRBD2 (5 bases each). Germline V gene data show CDR1 as SEHNR and CDR2 as FQNEAQ (reference sequence). There are 12 residues in the CDR3. In DNA form, the CDR3 reads TGTGCCGGCAGCTTGGGTATGGGGGTACAGTACTTC. Amino acid sequence: CAGSLGMGVQYF.

Comment on this clonotype: A much larger clone lies a single base off, so this may be a read error. J is TRBJ1-2 and V is TRBV7-2, with D maybe TRBD1 (5 bases). V was shortened by 7 bases and J by 4 bases, with 13 bases between the two germline ends. CDR1 SGHTA and CDR2 FQGNSA come from the germline V gene. CDR3 length: 13 residues. In DNA form, the CDR3 reads TGTGCCAGCACTCTGTGGGGCGCCTATGGCTACACCTTC. It is translated as CASTLWGAYGYTF.

The chain uses TRBV6-1 and TRBJ1-2; TRBD1 is a possible D gene (5 bases). Per the germline V gene, CDR1 is MNHNS and CDR2 is SASEGT. V lost 11 bases and J lost 8, with 21 bases in between. The CDR3 runs 13 residues. The CDR3: CAGFDTEGVGYTF. CDR3 nucleotides: TGTGCCGGCTTTGATACAGAAGGGGTAGGCTACACCTTC.

This clonotype was seen repeatedly, ten times or more. The rearrangement links TRBV3-1 to TRBJ1-6, with TRBD1 matching over 7 bases. There are 16 residues in the CDR3. Germline V gene data show CDR1 as LGHDT and CDR2 as YNNKEL (reference sequence). Trimming removed 2 bases from V and 8 bases from J; junction bases left unmatched: 9. CDR3 sequence: CASSQFSGRGDSPLHF. In DNA, the CDR3 is TGTGCCAGCAGCCAATTCTCGGGCAGGGGGGATTCACCCCTCCACTTT.

This clonotype was seen once. A much larger clone differs by one base, so this may be a read error. The chain uses TRBV15 and TRBJ2-3; possibly TRBD2 for D (5 bases). CDR3 length: 16 residues. Trimming took 4 bases from V and 6 from J, leaving 20 bases between them. In germline, CDR1 is LNHNV, CDR2 YYDKDF (reference sequence). The CDR3 DNA reads TGTGCCACCAGCACAGAGGGTGCCGACACCGGGGATACGCAGTATTTT. Its protein product is CATSTEGADTGDTQYF.

This clonotype came up a few times. The CDR3 end shows no conserved phenylalanine or tryptophan, and so a read error is likely. The rearrangement uses TRBV9 and TRBJ2-2; 12 bases are shared with TRBD2. The CDR3 has 19 amino acids. The germline V gene has CDR1 SGDLS and CDR2 YYNGEE. V shed 2 bases, J shed 4 bases, and the junction held 12 bases outside the gene matches. CDR3 residues: CASSVSPGTSGRSTGELFL. The CDR3 nucleotides are TGTGCCAGCAGCGTGTCCCCGGGTACTAGCGGGAGGAGCACCGGGGAGCTGTTTTTA.

Many counts were recorded for this clonotype. CDR3 sequence reads: CAIRGVMNTEAFF. For the CDR3, the DNA is TGTGCCATCAGGGGGGTGATGAACACTGAAGCTTTCTTT. The chain carries TRBV10-3 and TRBJ1-1, with TRBD1 as a possible D gene (5 bases). Per the germline V gene, CDR1 is ENHRY and CDR2 is SYGVKD. Trimming removed 6 bases from V and 0 bases from J, with 8 bases in between. The CDR3 spans 13 residues.

V usage is TRBV11-2 and J usage is TRBJ2-7; D not certain. V was trimmed by 1 base and J by 5 bases, leaving 6 bases between them. The CDR3 sequence is 12 residues long. The germline V gene has CDR1 SGHAT and CDR2 FQNNGV. CDR3 nucleotide sequence: TGTGCCAGCAGCTTAGTTCGCCACGAGCAGTACTTC. Its protein product is CASSLVRHEQYF.

The chain carries TRBV2 and TRBJ1-1, with a possible D match to TRBD1 (6 bases). The CDR3 is 13 residues long. The ends were cut back, 10 bases at V and 1 base at J, with 13 bases in the middle. CDR1 SNHLY and CDR2 FYNNEI come from the germline V gene. CDR3 region: CATGDTSNTEAFF. Written as DNA, the CDR3 is TGTGCCACCGGGGACACTTCGAACACTGAAGCTTTCTTT.

The rearrangement joins TRBV19 to TRBJ1-2; D remains ambiguous. The germline V and J ends were trimmed by 6 bases and 2 bases, with 13 bases remaining between them. This CDR3 region has 14 residues. Looked up from germline, CDR1 is LNHDA and CDR2 is SQIVND (reference sequence). The chain's CDR3 is CASRYLGSNYGYTF. Here the CDR3 DNA reads TGTGCCAGTAGGTATTTGGGTTCCAACTATGGCTACACCTTC.

This clonotype was detected ten times or more. The chain employs TRBV6-6 and TRBJ2-1; 14 nucleotides line up with TRBD2. J was trimmed by 9 bases and V by 6 bases; bases with no gene match: 4. The CDR3 length is 14 residues. Germline V CDR1 and CDR2: MNHNY, SVGAGI (reference sequence). CDR3 coding DNA: TGTGCCAGCAGCGGACTAGCGGGAGGAGTTGAGCAGTTCTTC. It translates to CASSGLAGGVEQFF.

This clonotype was seen ten or more times. The chain couples TRBV4-2 to TRBJ2-7; 12 bases map to TRBD2. The CDR3 spans 15 residues. Trimming took 1 base from V and 4 from J; bases not matched to a gene: 2. The germline V gene has CDR1 LGHNA and CDR2 YNFKEQ. The CDR3 spells CASSQALAGGYEQYF. The CDR3, as DNA: TGTGCCAGCAGCCAAGCCCTAGCGGGAGGGTACGAGCAGTACTTC.

The chain recombines TRBV4-1 with TRBJ2-7, with TRBD2 as a possible D gene (6 bases). V was trimmed by 1 base and J by 3 bases, leaving 16 bases between them. This CDR3 is built from 16 residues. Germline V gives CDR1 MGHRA, CDR2 YSYEKL. CDR3 nucleotides: TGCGCCAGCAGCCAAGTACTGGCGGGACTGTACTACGAGCAGTACTTC. Amino acids: CASSQVLAGLYYEQYF.